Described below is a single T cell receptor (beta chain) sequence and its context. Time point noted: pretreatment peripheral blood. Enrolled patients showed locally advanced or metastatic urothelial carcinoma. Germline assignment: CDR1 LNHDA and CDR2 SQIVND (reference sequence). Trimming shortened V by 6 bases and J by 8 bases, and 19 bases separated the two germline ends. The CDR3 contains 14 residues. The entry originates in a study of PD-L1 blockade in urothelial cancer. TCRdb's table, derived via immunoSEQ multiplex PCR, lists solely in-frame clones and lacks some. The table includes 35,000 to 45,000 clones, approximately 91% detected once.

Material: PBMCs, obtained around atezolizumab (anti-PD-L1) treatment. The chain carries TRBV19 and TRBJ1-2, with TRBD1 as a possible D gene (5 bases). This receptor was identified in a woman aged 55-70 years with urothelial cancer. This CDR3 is CASSSRGPPYGYTF. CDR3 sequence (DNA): TGTGCCAGTAGCTCTAGGGGTCCCCCCTACGGCTACACCTTC.